One and the same sample provided the 30 T cell receptor beta chains below, sequenced in a study of T cell changes during pregnancy in multiple sclerosis. TCRdb's table, derived via immunoSEQ multiplex PCR, lists solely in-frame clones and lacks some. The sample lists approximately 96,000 clones; about 91% were seen once. The sequences come from peripheral blood, collected after pregnancy. These receptors were collected from a female donor in good health, enrolled as a control in a pregnancy study.

In this sample, this clone turned up once. The chain uses TRBV9 and TRBJ2-3, with TRBD2 identical over 8 bases. CDR3 length equals 16 residues. Germline CDR1 and CDR2: SGDLS and YYNGEE. The junction had 17 bases not matched to a gene; V was cut back by 4 bases and J by 10 bases. CDR3 loop: CASSPLPASGSFAQYF. The CDR3 DNA reads TGTGCCAGCAGCCCACTCCCTGCGAGCGGGAGTTTTGCGCAGTATTTT.

This sequence joins TRBV19 and TRBJ1-3; 7 nucleotides line up with TRBD1. CDR1 is LNHDA, CDR2 SQIVND, per germline (reference sequence). The junction had 4 bases not matched to a gene; V was cut back by 3 bases and J by 2 bases. This CDR3 is 15 amino acids long. The CDR3 reads CASSILQGAGNTIYF. DNA of the CDR3: TGTGCCAGTAGTATCCTTCAGGGGGCTGGAAACACCATATATTTT.

Written as DNA, the CDR3 is TGTGCCAGCAGTCTGACAGGGCAGGAAGCTTTCTTT. Protein product: CASSLTGQEAFF. The V gene is TRBV28, the J gene TRBJ1-1; 7 positions match TRBD1. Germline V gives CDR1 MDHEN, CDR2 SYDVKM. V shed 5 bases and J 8 bases; nucleotides not matched to a gene: 5. The CDR3 is 12 amino acids.

This chain links TRBV19 with TRBJ1-2; D is unclear. Looked up from germline, CDR1 is LNHDA and CDR2 is SQIVND (reference sequence). CDR3 size: 15 residues. V shed 1 base and J shed 4 bases, with 13 bases lying between them. CDR3 in amino acids: CASSIVEGTLYGYTF. Here the CDR3 DNA reads TGTGCCAGTAGTATAGTGGAGGGTACCCTCTATGGCTACACCTTC.

This chain uses TRBV11-2 with TRBJ1-2; TRBD1 might be the D (6 bases). This CDR3 has 17 residues. V lost 0 bases to trimming and J lost 1 base, with 15 bases between them. Germline V gene lookup returns CDR1 SGHAT and CDR2 FQNNGV. In DNA, the CDR3 is TGTGCCAGCAGCTTAGACAGGGGACGCGGTTTTAACTATGGCTACACCTTC. Its protein product is CASSLDRGRGFNYGYTF.

V and J are TRBV6-4 and TRBJ2-2; a weak D match, TRBD2 (6 bases). The CDR3 spans 16 residues. V was clipped by 4 bases and J by 5 bases, with 17 bases between them. Germline V lookup: CDR1 MRHNA, CDR2 SNTAGT. CDR3 coding DNA: TGTGCCAGCAGTGCATCAGGAGGGGACGGAACCGGGGAGCTGTTTTTT. It specifies CASSASGGDGTGELFF.

The chain carries TRBV29-1 and TRBJ2-3, with no clear D. The ends were cut back, 8 bases at V and 0 bases at J, with 3 bases in the middle. Germline loops: CDR1 SQVTM, CDR2 ANQGSEA. The CDR3 contains 10 residues. The CDR3 loop reads CSSSTDTQYF. In nucleotides, the CDR3 is TGCAGCTCAAGCACAGATACGCAGTATTTT.

The sample holds a few counts of this clone. The chain is built from TRBV20-1 and TRBJ2-1, with a weak D call TRBD1 (6 bases). CDR3 length equals 11 residues. The V and J ends lost 4 bases and 5 bases respectively, with 6 bases between them. The germline CDR1 and CDR2 sequences are DFQATT and SNEGSKA (reference sequence). The CDR3 DNA reads TGCAGTGCTACAGGGGACAATGAGCAGTTCTTC. Protein product: CSATGDNEQFF.

The chain employs TRBV5-1 and TRBJ2-1; D unresolved. CDR1 is SGHRS and CDR2 is YFSETQ in the germline V gene. The CDR3 runs to 15 residues. V lost 1 base and J 1 base, leaving 9 bases between the germline ends. The CDR3, as DNA: TGCGCCAGCAGCTTGATGGCGGTTTCCTACAATGAGCAGTTCTTC. Its translation is CASSLMAVSYNEQFF.

This rearrangement joins TRBV7-2 to TRBJ2-1, with TRBD2 matching 9 bases. CDR3 length: 18 residues. V dropped 5 bases and J dropped 4; count of bases not matched to a gene: 15. The germline V gene encodes CDR1 SGHTA and CDR2 FQGNSA. The CDR3 region is CASSHPFSGSVRYNEQFF. In DNA form, the CDR3 reads TGTGCCAGCAGCCACCCCTTTAGCGGGAGCGTCCGGTACAATGAGCAGTTCTTC.

CDR3 sequence reads: CASRDLKGDYTF. DNA for the CDR3: TGCGCCAGCAGGGACTTGAAAGGCGACTACACCTTC. This chain joins TRBV10-1 and TRBJ1-2; D gene uncertain. The CDR3 is 12 residues long. V shed 6 bases and J shed 10 bases, with 15 bases lying between them. Germline V CDR1 and CDR2: WNHNN, SYGVQD (reference sequence).

The chain joins TRBV7-9 to TRBJ2-7; D is uncertain. Germline CDR1 SEHNR, CDR2 FQNEAQ (reference sequence). The V end lost 6 bases, the J end lost 6 bases, and 9 bases lay between the germline ends. This CDR3 spans 11 amino acids. The CDR3 is CASSVSPEQYF. In DNA form, the CDR3 reads TGTGCCAGCAGTGTAAGCCCCGAGCAGTACTTC. The whole variable domain, filled in from reference TRBV7-9 and TRBJ2-7, reads DTGVSQNPRHKITKRGQNVTFRCDPISEHNRLYWYRQTLGQGPEFLTYFQNEAQLEKSRLLSDRFSAERPKGSFSTLEIQRTEQGDSAMYLCASSVSPEQYFGPGTRLTVT.

By its share, this clone is medium-sized. V and J are TRBV6-1 and TRBJ1-2; the D is unclear. Trimming stripped 3 bases from V and 2 bases from J, with 16 bases between. The CDR3 is 16 residues long. The germline CDR1 and CDR2 sequences are MNHNS and SASEGT. The CDR3 spells CASSEGVEAWNYGYTF. Written as DNA, the CDR3 is TGTGCCAGCAGTGAGGGAGTCGAGGCCTGGAACTATGGCTACACCTTC.

This clone was counted a single time. V usage is TRBV2 and J usage is TRBJ1-4, with D perhaps matching TRBD1 (6 bases). Trimming pared 6 bases from V and 5 bases from J, leaving 16 bases between. Germline loops: CDR1 SNHLY, CDR2 FYNNEI. CDR3 length: 15 residues. The CDR3 region has the DNA TGTGCCAGCAGCACCCAAACAGGGTTGAATGAAAAACTGTTTTTT. Its translation: CASSTQTGLNEKLFF.

The V and J genes are TRBV11-2 and TRBJ2-1; 7 positions match TRBD2. This CDR3 comprises 17 residues. Germline assignment: CDR1 SGHAT and CDR2 FQNNGV. The V and J ends lost 11 bases and 4 bases, in that order; junction bases with no gene match: 20. CDR3 nucleotides: TGTGCCTCGACACTTCAAGGGAGGGCGGGAACTTACAATGAGCAGTTCTTC. Amino acids: CASTLQGRAGTYNEQFF.

About this clone itself: Different DNA sequences within this sample yield the same CDR3. The chain combines TRBV6-1 with TRBJ1-6; possibly TRBD1 for D (6 bases). Germline V CDR1 and CDR2: MNHNS, SASEGT. The germline V and J ends were trimmed by 3 bases and 10 bases, with 10 bases remaining between them. CDR3 length: 13 residues. The CDR3 loop reads CASSEARGSPLHF. CDR3 nucleotides: TGTGCCAGCAGTGAGGCCAGGGGATCACCCCTCCACTTT.

This clone occurred a few times. J is TRBJ1-2 and V is TRBV29-1; the D gene is possibly TRBD1 (5 bases). Per the germline V gene, CDR1 is SQVTM and CDR2 is ANQGSEA. The CDR3 is 14 amino acids. The V gene lost 0 bases and the J gene lost 4 bases, with 12 bases spanning the gap. CDR3 residues: CSVEDGSTGYGYTF. CDR3 coding DNA: TGCAGCGTTGAAGATGGATCAACAGGCTATGGCTACACCTTC.

The chain joins TRBV19 to TRBJ1-1; 9 bases fit TRBD1. CDR3 size: 13 residues. Germline V CDR1 and CDR2: LNHDA, SQIVND (reference sequence). J gave up 1 base and V 8 bases, and 2 bases lay outside the gene matches. CDR3 sequence: CASGDRANTEAFF. The CDR3 DNA reads as TGTGCCAGTGGGGACAGGGCGAACACTGAAGCTTTCTTT.

This chain joins TRBV7-6 and TRBJ2-3, with 7 bases that match TRBD2. The CDR3 runs to 15 residues. Per the germline V gene, CDR1 is SGHVS and CDR2 is FNYEAQ. J gave up 6 bases and V 2 bases, and 8 bases lay outside the gene matches. DNA for the CDR3: TGTGCCAGCAGCTTAAGCGGGGCCCGGGGGGATACGCAGTATTTT. Translating it yields CASSLSGARGDTQYF.

This clone was picked up one time. The chain has TRBV1 and TRBJ1-5; the table's D call TRBD1 went unverified against the DNA. TRBV1 constitutes a pseudogene. The length of the CDR3 is 15 residues. CDR3 protein: CTSSQADRTNQPQHF. CDR3 DNA sequence: TGCACCAGCAGCCAAGCGGACAGGACCAATCAGCCCCAGCATTTT.

Only one count was recorded for this clone. The gene calls are TRBV5-1 and TRBJ2-1; the match to TRBD2 covers 13 bases. CDR1 is SGHRS and CDR2 is YFSETQ in the germline V gene. The V gene end was trimmed by 0 bases and the J gene end by 5 bases; junction bases not matched to a gene: 8. CDR3 length: 18 residues. DNA of the CDR3: TGCGCCAGCAGCTTGGTTACTAGCGGGAGGGTAACGGACAATGAGCAGTTCTTC. The encoded protein is CASSLVTSGRVTDNEQFF.

The chain joins TRBV9 to TRBJ2-4; D gene uncertain. The CDR3 sequence is 12 residues long. Germline values: CDR1 SGDLS, CDR2 YYNGEE. The germline V and J ends were trimmed by 3 bases and 3 bases, with 4 bases remaining between them. For the CDR3, the DNA is TGTGCCAGCAGCGGTAACAAAAACATTCAGTACTTC. Amino acids: CASSGNKNIQYF.

V is TRBV7-9 and J is TRBJ1-2, with 8 bases lining up with TRBD1. Germline V lookup: CDR1 SEHNR, CDR2 FQNEAQ (reference sequence). The CDR3 has 15 residues. With 5 bases clipped from V and 4 bases from J, the junction kept 9 bases outside the gene matches. As DNA, the CDR3 is TGTGCCAGCAGCCCCCGAGGACAGGGCGTCTATGGCTACACCTTC. It codes for CASSPRGQGVYGYTF.

The chain couples TRBV9 to TRBJ2-1; D ambiguous. Trimming cost V 4 bases and J 14 bases, with 10 bases left between them. CDR1 is SGDLS, CDR2 YYNGEE, per germline. The CDR3 loop spans 10 amino acids. The CDR3 reads CASSSPPKFF. The CDR3 bases are TGTGCCAGCAGCTCCCCCCCCAAGTTCTTC.

This rearrangement joins TRBV10-1 to TRBJ1-1; D is perhaps TRBD1 (5 bases). V lost 0 bases to trimming and J lost 1 base, with 9 bases between them. CDR1 is WNHNN and CDR2 is SYGVQD in the germline V gene (reference sequence). This CDR3 spans 15 amino acids. The CDR3 DNA reads TGCGCCAGCAGTGAGTCGGTCAGGGCGAACACTGAAGCTTTCTTT. Translated, it gives CASSESVRANTEAFF.

In its sample, this clone was seen once. The rearrangement links TRBV4-1 to TRBJ1-2; D ambiguous. The CDR3 extends over 15 amino acids. Germline CDR1 and CDR2: MGHRA and YSYEKL. Trimming pared 1 base from V and 4 bases from J, leaving 13 bases between. The CDR3 sequence is CASSQVADVGYGYTF. The CDR3 DNA follows: TGCGCCAGCAGCCAAGTAGCAGATGTAGGCTATGGCTACACCTTC.

This clone has a handful of counts. The gene calls are TRBV5-1 and TRBJ1-2, with TRBD1 identical over 10 bases. Germline V gene sequence: CDR1 SGHRS, CDR2 YFSETQ. CDR3 length: 16 amino acids. Trimming took 4 bases from V and 8 from J; bases not matched to a gene: 14. In DNA form, the CDR3 reads TGCGCCAGCAGCCTGGAAGCCGTGACAGGGGGCCGCGGCTACACCTTC. Its translation is CASSLEAVTGGRGYTF.

The CDR3 DNA reads as TGTGCCAGCAGCCCCAGACAGGGGATGTACGAGCAGTACTTC. It codes for CASSPRQGMYEQYF. The chain is built from TRBV21-1 and TRBJ2-7; whether TRBD1, the table's D call, matches the DNA was not checked. TRBV21-1 is a pseudogene locus. This CDR3 has 14 residues.

This rearrangement joins TRBV6-6 to TRBJ2-5; 9 bases map to TRBD2. This CDR3 contains 13 residues. Germline CDR1 reads MNHNY; CDR2 reads SVGAGI (reference sequence). Trimming cost V 11 bases and J 2 bases; bases outside gene matches: 6. The CDR3 bases are TGTGCCGCGAAGACTAGCGGACAAGAGACCCAGTACTTC. This gives the protein CAAKTSGQETQYF.

V usage is TRBV5-4 and J usage is TRBJ2-3, with D possibly being TRBD1 (6 bases). Germline V gene data show CDR1 as SGHNT and CDR2 as YYREEE (reference sequence). The V end lost 5 bases, the J end lost 2 bases, and 18 bases lay between the germline ends. This CDR3 comprises 16 residues. The CDR3 loop reads CASSAGIQGPTDTQYF. For the CDR3, the DNA is TGTGCCAGCAGTGCTGGTATCCAGGGGCCCACAGATACGCAGTATTTT.